This T cell receptor beta chain came from a study of CD8 T cells in Susac syndrome (dated by TCRdb to about 2019). Some background on the complete study: Among the sequenced Susac syndrome patients, five or six had clinically active disease and about 8 were in clinical remission. Whether CD8+ T cell activation and differentiation in Susac syndrome was antigen driven was tested using repertoire sequencing. At blood withdrawal, Susac syndrome patients were therapy-naive, treated with corticosteroids (with IVIg additionally given to some), or treated with IVIg alone.

Peripheral blood CD8+ and CD4+ T cells from healthy donors, Susac syndrome patients and multiple sclerosis patients were profiled using high-throughput TCR beta sequencing. The Susac syndrome patients fulfilled recently defined diagnostic criteria for definite or probable disease. CD8+ TEMRA cells were enriched by FACS, while bulk CD8+ and CD4+ T cells were purified by magnetic negative isolation. Blood was collected in EDTA tubes and processed within 24 hours, with PBMCs isolated through density gradient centrifugation. PBMCs destined for TCR sequencing were cryopreserved in liquid nitrogen and later thawed in a 37 °C water bath. A purity of at least 90% was achieved for sorted or isolated CD4+, CD8+ and CD8+ TEMRA cells. After removal of 2 bases from V and 2 bases from J, the junction retains 2 bases not matched to a gene. The CDR3 runs 13 residues from the cysteine to the phenylalanine. The retained sequence is limited to the CDR3, 39 bases, with the frame set at the first base. CDR1 and CDR2, looked up from the germline V gene (reference sequence), are GTSNPN and SVGIG.

To note about this clonotype: Its antigen remains undetermined. Base quality data are lacking; no much larger clone is found one base away.

RNA was extracted using the RNeasy kit, and roughly 0.5 to 1 microgram was reverse transcribed with random hexamers. TCR beta CDR3 regions were amplified with the immunoSEQ multiplex PCR assay covering 54 Vbeta and 13 Jbeta segments. PCR amplification bias was corrected using a synthetic template baseline for primer optimization and computational correction. Regarding the original processing steps: Reads were annotated to V, D and J genes according to IMGT and were analyzed with immunoSEQ Analyzer, with only productive sequences retained. Clonality was computed as one minus Shannon entropy normalized by log2 of the number of productive unique sequences. Public and private clones were assessed among the 100 most prevalent clones of each patient and control. Clones were defined as Susac-specific if absent from the healthy and MS cohorts, from 1052 published viral clones and from other ImmuneACCESS disease sequences. In TCRdb, the public reads were trimmed at Q25 with fastp and aligned with MiXCR, with productive beta chains retained. All rows with the same CDR3 protein become a single entry with the most common DNA and genes. The V and J calls here are based on TCRdb, not the publication. Present in this sample are 150,000 to 200,000 distinct CDR3 sequences, about 91% of which were seen just once. 0.075% to 0.095% of the sample is in the top ten clones.

Findings and caveats that apply to the study as a whole: In the CD4+ T cell repertoire of Susac syndrome patients, clonal expansion was not detected. The TCR sequencing and HLA analysis was acknowledged to have included a relatively small number of individuals.

Recombination linked TRBV30 to TRBJ1-2; TRBD1 fits 7 bases in the junction. The sample taken for sequencing was CD4+ T cells from PBMCs. The sequence was obtained from a human donor with Susac syndrome. The nucleotides are TGTGCCTGGAGTCCACAGGGGAACTATGGCTACACCTTC. Translated, it gives CAWSPQGNYGYTF.